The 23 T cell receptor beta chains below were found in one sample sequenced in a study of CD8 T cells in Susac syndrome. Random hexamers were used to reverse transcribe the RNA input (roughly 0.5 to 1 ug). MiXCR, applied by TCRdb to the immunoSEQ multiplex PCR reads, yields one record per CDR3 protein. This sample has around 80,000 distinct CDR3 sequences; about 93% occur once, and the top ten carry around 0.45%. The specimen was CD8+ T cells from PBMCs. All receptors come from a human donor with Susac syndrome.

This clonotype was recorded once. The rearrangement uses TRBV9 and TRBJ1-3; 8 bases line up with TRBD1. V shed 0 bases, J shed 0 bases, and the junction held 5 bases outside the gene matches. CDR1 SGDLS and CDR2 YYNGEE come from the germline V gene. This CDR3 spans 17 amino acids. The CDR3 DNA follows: TGTGCCAGCAGCGTAGCCCGACAGGGGACCTCTGGAAACACCATATATTTT. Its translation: CASSVARQGTSGNTIYF.

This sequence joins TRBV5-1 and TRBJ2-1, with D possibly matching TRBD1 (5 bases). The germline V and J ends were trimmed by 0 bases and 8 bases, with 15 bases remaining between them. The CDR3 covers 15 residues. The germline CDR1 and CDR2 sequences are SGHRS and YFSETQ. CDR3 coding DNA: TGCGCCAGCAGCTTGGAGGGCAGGGATTTCGATGAGCAGTTCTTC. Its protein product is CASSLEGRDFDEQFF.

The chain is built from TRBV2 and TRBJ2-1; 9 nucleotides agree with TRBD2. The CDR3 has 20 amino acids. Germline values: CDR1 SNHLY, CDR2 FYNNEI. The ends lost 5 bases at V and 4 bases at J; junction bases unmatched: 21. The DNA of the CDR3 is TGTGCCAGCAGTACCCCCGGGGCTAGCGGGACACTACCTTTATACAATGAGCAGTTCTTC. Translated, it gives CASSTPGASGTLPLYNEQFF.

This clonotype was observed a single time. The CDR3 nucleotides read TGTGCCAGCAGCGTTCCGGGACAAGAGACCCAGTACTTC. It encodes CASSVPGQETQYF. J is TRBJ2-5 and V is TRBV5-5; a possible D gene is TRBD2 (5 bases). The germline V and J ends were trimmed by 4 bases and 2 bases, with 9 bases remaining between them. CDR1 is SGHKS, CDR2 YYEKEE, per germline (reference sequence). This CDR3 has 13 amino acids.

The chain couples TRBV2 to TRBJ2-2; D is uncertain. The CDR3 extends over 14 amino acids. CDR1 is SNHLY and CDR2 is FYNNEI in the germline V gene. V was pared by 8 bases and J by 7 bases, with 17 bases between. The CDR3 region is CASGARQSSGELFF. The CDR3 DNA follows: TGTGCCAGCGGTGCACGCCAATCAAGCGGGGAGCTGTTTTTT.

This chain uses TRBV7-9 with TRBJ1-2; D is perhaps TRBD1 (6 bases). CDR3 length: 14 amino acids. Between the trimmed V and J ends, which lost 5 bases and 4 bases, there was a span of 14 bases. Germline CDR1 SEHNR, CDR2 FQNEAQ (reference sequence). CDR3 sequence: CASSPRDTPYGYTF. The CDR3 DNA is TGTGCCAGCAGCCCACGGGACACCCCCTATGGCTACACCTTC.

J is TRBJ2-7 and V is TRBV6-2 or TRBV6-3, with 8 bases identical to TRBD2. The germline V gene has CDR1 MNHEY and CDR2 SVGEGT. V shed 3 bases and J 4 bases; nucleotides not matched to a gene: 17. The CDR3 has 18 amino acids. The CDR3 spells CASSYPASVGRAWYEQYF. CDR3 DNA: TGTGCCAGCAGTTATCCCGCAAGCGTCGGGAGGGCCTGGTACGAGCAGTACTTC.

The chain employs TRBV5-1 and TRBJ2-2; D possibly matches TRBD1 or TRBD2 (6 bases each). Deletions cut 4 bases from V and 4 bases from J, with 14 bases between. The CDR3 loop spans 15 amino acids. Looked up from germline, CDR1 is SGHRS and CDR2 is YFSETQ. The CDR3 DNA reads TGCGCCAGCAGCCTTGGGGGGCATCCCACCGGGGAGCTGTTTTTT. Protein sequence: CASSLGGHPTGELFF.

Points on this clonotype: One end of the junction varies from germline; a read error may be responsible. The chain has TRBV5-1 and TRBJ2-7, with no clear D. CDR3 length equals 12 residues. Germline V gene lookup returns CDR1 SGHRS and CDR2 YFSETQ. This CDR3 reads CASSLPSYEQYF. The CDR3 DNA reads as TGTGCCAGCAGTTTACCCTCCTACGAGCAGTACTTC.

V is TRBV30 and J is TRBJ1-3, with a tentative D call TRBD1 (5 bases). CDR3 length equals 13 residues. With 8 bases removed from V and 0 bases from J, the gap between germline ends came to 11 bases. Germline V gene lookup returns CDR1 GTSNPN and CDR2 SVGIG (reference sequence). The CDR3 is CARDSRSGNTIYF. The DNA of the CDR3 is TGTGCCCGGGACTCACGCTCTGGAAACACCATATATTTT.

DNA of the CDR3: TGTGCCAGCAGCCGAGGGGGTCAGGAGACCCAGTACTTC. Protein sequence: CASSRGGQETQYF. The chain uses TRBV3-1 and TRBJ2-5, with a tentative D call TRBD1 (6 bases). V lost 4 bases to trimming and J lost 5 bases, with 11 bases between them. The V gene's germline CDR1 is LGHDT and CDR2 YNNKEL (reference sequence). CDR3 length equals 13 residues.

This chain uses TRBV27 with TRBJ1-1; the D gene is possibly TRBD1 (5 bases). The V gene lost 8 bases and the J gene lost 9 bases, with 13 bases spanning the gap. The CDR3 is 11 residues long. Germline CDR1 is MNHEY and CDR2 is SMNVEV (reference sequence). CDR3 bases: TGTGCCAGCGTTAAGGGACGAAAAGCTTTCTTT. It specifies CASVKGRKAFF.

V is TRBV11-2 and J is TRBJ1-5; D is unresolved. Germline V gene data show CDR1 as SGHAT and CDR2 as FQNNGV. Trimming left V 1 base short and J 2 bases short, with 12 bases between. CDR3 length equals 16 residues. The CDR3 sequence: CASSLGHSTGNQPQHF. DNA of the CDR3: TGTGCCAGCAGCTTAGGACACTCAACGGGCAATCAGCCCCAGCATTTT.

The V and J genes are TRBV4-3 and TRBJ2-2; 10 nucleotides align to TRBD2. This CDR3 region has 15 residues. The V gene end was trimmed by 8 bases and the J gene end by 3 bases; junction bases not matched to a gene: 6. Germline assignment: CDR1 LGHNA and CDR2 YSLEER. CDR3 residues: CASSELAGYTGELFF. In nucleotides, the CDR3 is TGCGCCAGCTCGGAACTAGCGGGATACACCGGGGAGCTGTTTTTT.

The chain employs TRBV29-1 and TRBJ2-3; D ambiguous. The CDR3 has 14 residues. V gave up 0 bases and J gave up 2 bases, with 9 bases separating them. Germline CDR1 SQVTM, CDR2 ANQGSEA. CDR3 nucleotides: TGCAGCGTTGAAGAACAAGCCTTCACAGATACGCAGTATTTT. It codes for CSVEEQAFTDTQYF.

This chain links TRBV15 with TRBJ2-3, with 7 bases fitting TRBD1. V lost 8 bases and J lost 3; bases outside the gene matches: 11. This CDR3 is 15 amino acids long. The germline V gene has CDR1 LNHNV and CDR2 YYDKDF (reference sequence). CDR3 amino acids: CATGVRQGGTDTQYF. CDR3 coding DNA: TGTGCCACCGGTGTACGACAGGGTGGTACAGATACGCAGTATTTT.

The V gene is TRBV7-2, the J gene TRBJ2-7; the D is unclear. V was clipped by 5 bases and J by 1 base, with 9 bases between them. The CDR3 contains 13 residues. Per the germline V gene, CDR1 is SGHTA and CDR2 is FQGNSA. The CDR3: CASSLARSYEQYF. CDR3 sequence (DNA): TGTGCCAGCAGCCTGGCGAGGTCCTACGAGCAGTACTTC.

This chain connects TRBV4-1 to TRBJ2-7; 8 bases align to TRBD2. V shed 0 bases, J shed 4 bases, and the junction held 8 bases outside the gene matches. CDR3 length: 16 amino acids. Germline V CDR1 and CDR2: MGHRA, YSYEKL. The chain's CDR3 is CASSQDRSGRNYEQYF. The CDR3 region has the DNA TGCGCCAGCAGCCAAGATCGGAGCGGGAGAAATTACGAGCAGTACTTC.

CDR3: CSATGTSSHEQFF. CDR3 nucleotide sequence: TGCAGTGCGACGGGGACTAGTTCCCATGAGCAGTTCTTC. The chain links TRBV20-1 to TRBJ2-1, with 8 nucleotides matching TRBD2. The CDR3 contains 13 residues. From germline, CDR1 is DFQATT and CDR2 SNEGSKA (reference sequence). Trimming at V came to 6 bases and at J to 8 bases, leaving 9 bases not matched to a gene.

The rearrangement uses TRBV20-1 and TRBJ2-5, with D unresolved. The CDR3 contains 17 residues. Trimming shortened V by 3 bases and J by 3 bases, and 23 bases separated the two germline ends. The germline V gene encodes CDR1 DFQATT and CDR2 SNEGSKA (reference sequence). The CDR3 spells CSARLFVMGGEEETQYF. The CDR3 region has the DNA TGCAGTGCTAGGTTATTTGTTATGGGCGGCGAGGAAGAGACCCAGTACTTC.

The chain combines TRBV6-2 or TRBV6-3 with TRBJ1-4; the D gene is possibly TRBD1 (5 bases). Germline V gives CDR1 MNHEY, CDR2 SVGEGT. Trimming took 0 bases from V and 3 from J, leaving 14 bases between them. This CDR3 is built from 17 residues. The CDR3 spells CASSYSPWTQSNEKLFF. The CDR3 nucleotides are TGTGCCAGCAGTTACTCTCCATGGACACAATCTAATGAAAAACTGTTTTTT.

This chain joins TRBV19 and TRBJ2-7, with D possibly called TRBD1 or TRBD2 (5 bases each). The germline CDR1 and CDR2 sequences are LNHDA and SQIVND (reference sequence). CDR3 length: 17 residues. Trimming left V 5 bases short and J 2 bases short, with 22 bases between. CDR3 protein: CASSSLRRGPLTYEQYF. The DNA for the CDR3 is TGTGCCAGTAGTTCCCTTCGCCGGGGACCTCTAACCTACGAGCAGTACTTC. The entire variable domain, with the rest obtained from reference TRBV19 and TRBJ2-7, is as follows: DGGITQSPKYLFRKEGQNVTLSCEQNLNHDAMYWYRQDPGQGLRLIYYSQIVNDFQKGDIAEGYSVSREKKESFPLTVTSAQKNPTAFYLCASSSLRRGPLTYEQYFGPGTRLTVT.

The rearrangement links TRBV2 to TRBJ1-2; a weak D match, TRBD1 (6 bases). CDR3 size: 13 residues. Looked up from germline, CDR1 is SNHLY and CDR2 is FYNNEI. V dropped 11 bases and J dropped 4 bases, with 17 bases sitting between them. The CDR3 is CAFLGGAIYGYTF. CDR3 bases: TGTGCCTTCCTGGGGGGGGCTATCTATGGCTACACCTTC. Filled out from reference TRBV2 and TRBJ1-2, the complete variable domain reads EPEVTQTPSHQVTQMGQEVILRCVPISNHLYFYWYRQILGQKVEFLVSFYNNEISEKSEIFDDQFSVERPDGSNFTLKIRSTKLEDSAMYFCAFLGGAIYGYTFGSGTRLTVV.